This T cell receptor (beta chain) was identified during a study of cytomegalovirus exposure and HLA in healthy donors (dated by TCRdb to the late 2010s). Broadly, across the study: In an earlier analysis of 587 of the donors, approximately 260 Gb of sequence data and about 110 million unique TCR beta sequences from about 179 million T cells were reported. A later analysis re-analyzed previously published TCR beta repertoires from 660 or so donors and added high-resolution HLA genotyping to study TCR occurrence patterns. Among around 400 genotyped donors of the cohort, an average of roughly 230,000 unique TCR beta nucleotide sequences was sequenced per donor, of which 15% to 20% were non-productive. Both class I and class II loci were covered by HLA typing, at four-digit resolution. Rather than drawing on any new phenotypic data, the later analysis identified candidate immune exposures from TCR beta sequences and the way those sequences occurred across donors. To predict cytomegalovirus infection status, the study combined high-throughput TCR immunosequencing, statistical association of individual TCRs with disease status, and machine learning. Because of strong linkage in the cohort, four to six DR-DQ haplotypes were treated as single units for association and clustering. To decide whether each TCR beta V gene segment behaved as functional or pseudogenic, an earlier analysis of over 500 of the donors relied on high-throughput TCR beta sequencing. Using immunosequencing, the study profiled T cell repertoires from 666 subjects and related those repertoires to cytomegalovirus serostatus. Along with the approximately 620-subject first cohort, a separate validation cohort of 120 different subjects was used. The number of typed donors differed by locus: about 629-630 for A, B, C, DRB1 and DQB1; some 500 for DQA1; 600 to 610 for DPA1; and some 450 for DPB1. Alongside the repertoire data, information on donor age, sex, ethnicity and CMV serostatus was compiled. In a later genetic analysis, genome-wide SNP genotypes for 398 of the 666 donors were used, and that subset was treated as a discovery cohort. Among the approximately 430 genotyped donors, roughly 80% belonged to the genetic ancestry cluster associated with self-reported Caucasian donors. The study aimed to test whether cataloging public T cell receptors could reveal signatures of past pathogen exposure. About 320 gigabases of sequencing data and tens of millions of unique TCR sequences were included in an early release covering 550 to 800 HLA-typed donors. All discovery cohort repertoires had been generated on a single sequencing platform.

Overall results and qualifications from the work: According to a later analysis, most CMV-associated TCR beta chains appeared to be HLA-restricted, and the HLA associations seemed to be driven largely by CMV exposure. Three of the identified cytomegalovirus-associated TCR beta chains were confirmed in vitro to be specific for cytomegalovirus antigens. This cohort had only TCR beta chains sequenced, and the lack of alpha or paired-chain data limited which features could be detected. Cytomegalovirus status was reported to be diagnosed by the classifier with high specificity and sensitivity in both the original and validation cohorts. According to a later analysis, TCR association rates differed among HLA loci, with DRB1 alleles showing the most associated TCRs and HLA-C alleles showing the fewest. According to a later analysis, parvovirus B19, influenza, CMV and Epstein-Barr virus appeared linked to several top co-occurrence clusters. Linkage disequilibrium might explain the correlated functional status among segregating V segments, but an unknown experimental factor could not be ruled out. A further reported finding was that TCR beta sequences accurately predicted the HLA-A and HLA-B alleles for most subjects in the first cohort. In a later analysis, HLA-associated TCR beta chains were found to be more clonally expanded and to have lower generation probabilities than equally common non-associated chains. In an earlier analysis of about 600 of the donors, most TCR beta V segments appeared in productive rearrangements about 90% or about 30% of the time, broadly matching IMGT annotations. Because some donors lacked HLA typing at each locus, the association tests relied only on the typed subset. The sequencing pipeline was judged likely to have produced a cluster of highly shared sequence variants as a technical artifact. An association between a missense DCLRE1C variant and V-gene and J-gene trimming of TCR beta chains was found in a later genetic analysis and replicated in an independent cohort. Because counts were too low, about 18 rarely observed V segments, including chromosome 9 orphons, were excluded from the earlier analysis of under 650 of the donors. Immune exposure information for the cohort was limited to CMV serostatus. When HLA alleles, especially DR and DQ, strongly co-occurred, attributing TCR associations to individual alleles was difficult. In a later genetic analysis, fewer N-insertions in productive TCRs were reported among donors in an Asian-associated ancestry cluster than the roughly 700-donor mean. Presence/absence analyses assumed roughly uniform sequencing depth across donors, an assumption that may not hold. According to the authors, the approach could potentially be generalized to other disease states and immunological phenotypes. Most TCR sequences were observed very rarely across donors, whereas some public TCRs were present in many individuals. Some IMGT-functional V segments, including TRBV6-2 and TRBV6-3, could not be distinguished by the 87-base-pair reads and were therefore excluded. The study gave a list of roughly 150 TCR beta chains associated with cytomegalovirus. Specific HLA alleles were associated with 15,000 to 20,000 TCR beta sequences at a false discovery rate of 0.05 in a later analysis.

The cohort comprised some 730 healthy bone marrow donors. Cohort members were all nominally healthy when sampled, although unrecorded immune exposures were likely present. The donor was CMV seronegative and belonged to the group of around 400 seronegative cohort members. A peripheral blood sample was provided by each donor, and peripheral blood mononuclear cells were used for TCR beta sequencing. The Qiagen DNeasy Blood Extraction Kit was used to extract genomic DNA from the blood cell samples. Trimming takes 3 bases from V and 0 bases from J, and the germline ends sit 13 bases apart. The CDR3 spans 17 residues, from the cysteine through the phenylalanine. Just the 51-base CDR3 DNA is kept, in frame starting at base 1. The germline V gene (reference sequence) yields SGHNT for CDR1 and YYREEE for CDR2. Library preparation was by the immunoSEQ multiplex PCR assay. For the multiplex PCR, a mixture combining 60 forward primers for TCR Vbeta segments and 13 reverse primers for TCR Jbeta segments was used. Amplification of the CDR3 region of rearranged TCR beta genes was performed with a multiplex PCR assay on genomic DNA. On the Illumina HiSeq System, the amplified TCR beta libraries were sequenced as 87-base-pair reads. Concerning the study's data processing: Across the 640 or so repertoires, a later analysis counted 80 million or so unique TCR beta chains, roughly 11 million of which were shared by at least two donors. A nearest-neighbor algorithm error-corrected the raw reads and collapsed the reads into unique sequences, merging closely related sequences to remove PCR and sequencing errors. To assign V, D and J gene segments, CDR3 sequences were aligned to IMGT reference sequences. For a sequence to be retained, at least a six-nucleotide match to both a V gene segment and a J gene segment was required. Rearrangements were called productive when the CDR3 lacked stop codons and stayed in frame with V and J; all others were non-productive. CDR3 was defined by IMGT convention, running from the second conserved V-encoded cysteine to the conserved J-encoded phenylalanine. In an earlier analysis of more than 550 of the donors, sequences lacking an unambiguous match to a single V gene segment were excluded. In an earlier analysis of several hundred of the donors, V segments were called functional above 56.7% productive rearrangements and were called segregating when the between-donor standard deviation exceeded 5%. To diagnose cytomegalovirus status from the catalog of TCR beta chain sequences, a statistical classification framework was built. In a later analysis, TCR nucleotide sequences were compared against IMGT/GENE-DB human TR gene sequences so that V and J genes could be assigned. A later analysis assigned CDR3 sequences and most-parsimonious VDJ recombination scenarios with the TCRdist pipeline. In a later analysis, each TCR beta chain was defined by its CDR3 amino acid sequence together with its V-gene family, and reads lacking a unique V-gene family were excluded. As a way to deal with suspected cross-contamination and a sequencing artifact, a later analysis dropped approximately 570 nucleotide sequences that were highly shared and had low generation probability. In a later analysis, a clonal expansion index was calculated for each public chain from normalized within-repertoire ranks of inferred template counts. A later analysis computed generation probabilities with a VDJ recombination model fitted to out-of-frame rearrangements, and checked the results against IGoR. A later analysis scored TCR-TCR, TCR-HLA and TCR-CMV co-occurrence with hypergeometric tests, applying a repertoire-size bias correction to TCR pairs. A later analysis estimated false discovery rates by permuting HLA or CMV assignments 20 times. In a later analysis, co-occurring TCRs were grouped using DBSCAN, and TCRdist sequence similarity was added for clustering within HLA-allele-positive subsets. Co-occurrence clustering excluded repertoires with fewer than 30,000 or more than 120,000 public chains, plus five with anomalous nucleotide sharing. Sourced from immuneACCESS, this table was stored by TCRdb with only in-frame sequences that have V and J called. A share of the clones is absent; for the studies checked, an unresolved V gene accounts for under half, and the remainder has no known explanation. Clonal size and the V and J genes are those of that table, whereas D and trimming came from the DNA. The table for this sample lists fewer than 200,000 clones; approximately 78% of them were counted only once. About 0.77% of the sample belongs to the ten largest clones.

In the case of this clone: The target of this receptor is not known. Base qualities are not at hand, and no much larger clone is one base apart.

This TCR derives from a woman aged 18-35 years in good health and CMV-seronegative. The sequence joins TRBV5-4 to TRBJ2-6; the D segment could be TRBD2, given 6 matching bases. Sequencing was performed on PBMCs. The CDR3 reads CASSSGTDYSGANVLTF. The DNA is TGTGCCAGCAGCTCCGGGACGGACTACTCTGGGGCCAACGTCCTGACTTTC.